A single sample is the source of the 16 T cell receptor beta chains below, sequenced in a study of blood T cell repertoires in COVID-19. The data were produced by immunoSEQ multiplex PCR, yet TCRdb's version contains in-frame clones alone and is incomplete. The sample contains 120,000 or so clones, around 82% of which appear only once. Material for sequencing was peripheral blood. The receptors come from a man of 80 years or more with active or convalescent COVID-19.

Here the CDR3 reads CASSLGTSGGSPYEQYF. CDR3 DNA: TGTGCCAGCAGCTTAGGGACTAGCGGGGGGTCACCCTACGAGCAGTACTTC. The chain couples TRBV7-8 to TRBJ2-7; 14 positions match TRBD2. Germline CDR1 reads SGHVS; CDR2 reads FQNEAQ. V was clipped by 1 base and J by 2 bases; unmatched bases: 4. The CDR3 is made up of 17 amino acids.

The genes are TRBV9 and TRBJ2-5, with D maybe TRBD1 (6 bases). The length of the CDR3 is 14 residues. The V gene lost 3 bases and the J gene lost 5 bases, with 14 bases spanning the gap. Germline V gene lookup returns CDR1 SGDLS and CDR2 YYNGEE. The CDR3 region is CASSGTGSGETQYF. As DNA, the CDR3 is TGTGCCAGCAGCGGAACAGGGTCTGGCGAGACCCAGTACTTC.

The rearrangement joins TRBV12-3 or TRBV12-4 to TRBJ2-3, with TRBD1 as a possible D gene (5 bases). V shed 4 bases and J shed 6 bases, with 11 bases lying between them. The CDR3 has 13 amino acids. CDR3 amino acids: CASSSGFSDTQYF. CDR3 in DNA: TGTGCCAGCAGTTCAGGGTTCTCCGATACGCAGTATTTT.

The rearrangement links TRBV3-1 (or the pseudogene TRBV3-2) to TRBJ2-3; 7 bases line up with TRBD2. Looked up from germline, CDR1 is LGHDT and CDR2 is YNNKEL (reference sequence). J lost 14 bases, V lost 3 bases, and 5 bases had no gene match. The CDR3 sequence is 11 residues long. CDR3 residues: CASSQGGEGYF. CDR3 sequence (DNA): TGTGCCAGCAGCCAGGGAGGGGAGGGGTATTTT.

The chain combines TRBV4-2 with TRBJ1-2; 8 bases match TRBD1. With 0 bases clipped from V and 3 bases from J, the junction kept 9 bases outside the gene matches. The CDR3 consists of 17 residues. Germline V gene data show CDR1 as LGHNA and CDR2 as YNFKEQ. CDR3 DNA: TGTGCCAGCAGCCAAGAGGGCAGGGGGCCACCAGACTATGGCTACACCTTC. As protein: CASSQEGRGPPDYGYTF.

This rearrangement joins TRBV7-3 to TRBJ2-5; D is unclear. With 1 base removed from V and 5 bases from J, the gap between germline ends came to 8 bases. This CDR3 spans 13 amino acids. CDR1 is SGHTA, CDR2 FQGTGA, per germline. The DNA for the CDR3 is TGTGCCAGCAGCTTAAAACCTGGCGAGACCCAGTACTTC. It encodes CASSLKPGETQYF.

V gene TRBV5-1 combines with J gene TRBJ2-5, with 10 bases aligning to TRBD2. The ends lost 6 bases at V and 1 base at J; junction bases unmatched: 6. The CDR3 is made up of 15 amino acids. Germline lookup yields CDR1 SGHRS and CDR2 YFSETQ. CDR3 region: CASMLAGGAQETQYF. CDR3 nucleotide sequence: TGCGCCAGCATGTTAGCGGGGGGTGCCCAAGAGACCCAGTACTTC.

This clone came up a few times. The chain links TRBV10-3 to TRBJ1-1, with D perhaps TRBD1 (5 bases). V lost 0 bases and J lost 9, with 8 bases in between. The CDR3 contains 12 residues. Germline loops: CDR1 ENHRY, CDR2 SYGVKD. The CDR3 sequence is CAISESGGQAFF. The CDR3 nucleotides read TGTGCCATCAGTGAGTCCGGGGGTCAAGCTTTCTTT.

The count of this clone is one. This chain connects TRBV15 to TRBJ2-5, with D maybe TRBD1 (6 bases). Trimming removed 4 bases at V and 1 base at J, with 10 bases between. CDR3 size: 14 residues. Germline CDR1 LNHNV, CDR2 YYDKDF (reference sequence). CDR3 protein: CATSTYRVQETQYF. The CDR3 bases are TGTGCCACCAGCACCTACAGGGTCCAAGAGACCCAGTACTTC. Supplemented by reference TRBV15 and TRBJ2-5, the full variable domain reads DAMVIQNPRYQVTQFGKPVTLSCSQTLNHNVMYWYQQKSSQAPKLLFHYYDKDFNNEADTPDNFQSRRPNTSFCFLDIRSPGLGDTAMYLCATSTYRVQETQYFGPGTRLLVL.

The chain couples TRBV28 to TRBJ1-1; TRBD1 aligns across 9 bases. This CDR3 is 14 amino acids long. J lost 6 bases, V lost 2 bases, and 4 bases had no gene match. The germline V gene encodes CDR1 MDHEN and CDR2 SYDVKM. The CDR3 loop reads CASSLTGGEAEAFF. DNA of the CDR3: TGTGCCAGCAGTTTAACAGGGGGCGAGGCTGAAGCTTTCTTT.

This chain connects TRBV3-1 (or the pseudogene TRBV3-2) to TRBJ1-1; D unresolved. CDR1 is LGHDT and CDR2 is YNNKEL in the germline V gene (reference sequence). Trimming removed 2 bases at V and 5 bases at J, with 12 bases between. This CDR3 is 14 amino acids long. This chain's CDR3 is CASSQISGRTEAFF. CDR3 bases: TGTGCCAGCAGCCAAATTTCGGGGAGGACTGAAGCTTTCTTT.

The rearrangement links TRBV11-2 to TRBJ1-2, with 7 bases identical to TRBD1. Trimming took 5 bases from V and 4 from J; bases not matched to a gene: 10. This CDR3 region has 15 residues. Germline CDR1 and CDR2: SGHAT and FQNNGV. As DNA, the CDR3 is TGTGCCAGCAGCGAAAACAGGGGCAGTCTCTATGGCTACACCTTC. Residues: CASSENRGSLYGYTF.

The rearrangement links TRBV2 to TRBJ2-5; 8 bases line up with TRBD2. The trim removed 7 bases at V and 5 bases at J, leaving 9 bases unmatched. CDR3 size: 14 residues. Looked up from germline, CDR1 is SNHLY and CDR2 is FYNNEI. CDR3 sequence: CASKGTSWVETQYF. The CDR3 DNA reads as TGTGCCAGCAAAGGGACTAGTTGGGTGGAGACCCAGTACTTC. Filled out from reference TRBV2 and TRBJ2-5, the complete variable domain reads EPEVTQTPSHQVTQMGQEVILRCVPISNHLYFYWYRQILGQKVEFLVSFYNNEISEKSEIFDDQFSVERPDGSNFTLKIRSTKLEDSAMYFCASKGTSWVETQYFGPGTRLLVL.

The CDR3: CASGLVQDTQYF. The CDR3 DNA follows: TGTGCTAGTGGTTTGGTTCAAGATACGCAGTATTTT. J is TRBJ2-3 and V is TRBV12-5; D is undetermined. In germline, CDR1 is LGHNT, CDR2 FRNRAP. This CDR3 is 12 amino acids long. Trimming stripped 0 bases from V and 5 bases from J, with 3 bases between.

The V gene is TRBV5-4, the J gene TRBJ2-2; 7 nucleotides align to TRBD2. V lost 2 bases and J lost 6; bases outside the gene matches: 10. There are 16 residues in the CDR3. Germline CDR1 reads SGHNT; CDR2 reads YYREEE (reference sequence). In DNA, the CDR3 is TGTGCCAGCAGCTTCCCCGAGGGAGGGCTCTCCGGGGAGCTGTTTTTT. It codes for CASSFPEGGLSGELFF.

This clone was detected only once. The chain combines TRBV19 with TRBJ2-1; D is perhaps TRBD1 (6 bases). The CDR3 runs 14 residues. Trimming stripped 5 bases from V and 1 base from J, with 9 bases between. The germline V gene has CDR1 LNHDA and CDR2 SQIVND (reference sequence). The CDR3 reads CASSSTGSYNEQFF. For the CDR3, the DNA is TGTGCCAGTAGTTCGACAGGTTCCTACAATGAGCAGTTCTTC.